These 16 T cell receptor beta chains were sequenced from one sample in a study of cytotoxic CD8 clonotypes in ibrutinib-treated CLL. Assay: immunoSEQ multiplex PCR; the TCRdb copy retains only in-frame clones and omits some. The sample contains thousands of clones, approximately 77% of which appear only once. This specimen consisted of PBMCs, obtained before ibrutinib treatment. The receptors shown here come from a human donor with chronic lymphocytic leukemia.

The chain recombines TRBV10-3 with TRBJ1-3; D may be TRBD1 (6 bases). This CDR3 comprises 18 residues. With 3 bases removed from V and 0 bases from J, the gap between germline ends came to 18 bases. The germline V gene has CDR1 ENHRY and CDR2 SYGVKD. CDR3 in DNA: TGTGCCATCAGTGAATGGACAGCAACTAGCTTCTCTGGAAACACCATATATTTT. As protein: CAISEWTATSFSGNTIYF.

Relative to its sample, this clone is medium-sized (0.01 to 0.1%). The chain combines TRBV6-1 with TRBJ1-5; possibly TRBD1 for D (6 bases). Looked up from germline, CDR1 is MNHNS and CDR2 is SASEGT. Trimming removed 9 bases from V and 3 bases from J, with 9 bases in between. CDR3 size: 12 residues. This CDR3 reads CASRGDNQPQHF. For the CDR3, the DNA is TGTGCCAGTAGGGGGGACAATCAGCCCCAGCATTTT.

The CDR3 bases are TGTGCCAGCAGTTTCTTTTCGGGTAACTCTGGAAACACCATATATTTT. Translated, it gives CASSFFSGNSGNTIYF. The chain links TRBV28 to TRBJ1-3; D not resolved. V lost 3 bases and J lost 0, with 12 bases in between. Germline V gene data show CDR1 as MDHEN and CDR2 as SYDVKM. This CDR3 is built from 16 residues.

V and J are TRBV4-2 and TRBJ2-2; D not certain. Trimming shortened V by 1 base and J by 9 bases, and 12 bases separated the two germline ends. Germline CDR1 is LGHNA and CDR2 is YNFKEQ. The CDR3 has 14 amino acids. CDR3 sequence (DNA): TGTGCCAGCAGCCAAGTTGGTCATATGAGGGAGCTGTTTTTT. Amino acids: CASSQVGHMRELFF.

The chain uses TRBV27 and TRBJ1-1, with D perhaps matching TRBD1 (5 bases). The CDR3 has 13 residues. Trimming stripped 7 bases from V and 1 base from J, with 10 bases between. From germline, CDR1 is MNHEY and CDR2 SMNVEV (reference sequence). The CDR3 nucleotides read TGTGCCAGCAAGACTGGGGGGAACACTGAAGCTTTCTTT. Translated, it gives CASKTGGNTEAFF.

CDR3 residues: CASSDGTNYEQYF. In nucleotides, the CDR3 is TGTGCCAGCAGCGACGGGACAAACTACGAGCAGTACTTC. The chain links TRBV9 to TRBJ2-7; tentatively, D is TRBD1 (6 bases). V was cut by 3 bases and J by 3 bases, with 10 bases left in between. This CDR3 comprises 13 residues. Germline CDR1 and CDR2: SGDLS and YYNGEE.

This clone is labeled large. The chain recombines TRBV7-6 with TRBJ2-1, with TRBD2 identical over 7 bases. CDR1 is SGHVS and CDR2 is FNYEAQ in the germline V gene. The length of the CDR3 is 14 residues. J gave up 9 bases and V 5 bases, and 10 bases lay outside the gene matches. This CDR3 is CASSPNAGAVEQFF. CDR3 nucleotide sequence: TGTGCCAGCAGCCCCAATGCGGGAGCAGTTGAGCAGTTCTTC. Drawing the rest from reference TRBV7-6 and TRBJ2-1, the complete variable domain is GAGVSQSPRYKVTKRGQDVALRCDPISGHVSLYWYRQALGQGPEFLTYFNYEAQQDKSGLPNDRFSAERPEGSISTLTIQRTEQRDSAMYRCASSPNAGAVEQFFGPGTRLTVL.

This clone was recorded only once. V and J are TRBV5-1 and TRBJ1-3, with D possibly being TRBD1 (5 bases). Between the trimmed V and J ends, which lost 4 bases and 1 base, there was a span of 9 bases. Germline CDR1 reads SGHRS; CDR2 reads YFSETQ. This CDR3 comprises 14 residues. The CDR3 DNA is TGCGCCAGCAGCAAGGGGATTTCTGGAAACACCATATATTTT. Translating it yields CASSKGISGNTIYF.

In nucleotides, the CDR3 is TGTGCCAGCAGTGCGGGACTAGCGGGATATAATGAGCAGTTCTTC. As protein: CASSAGLAGYNEQFF. V gene TRBV6-4 combines with J gene TRBJ2-1; 13 positions match TRBD2. CDR3 length equals 15 residues. The V and J ends lost 4 bases and 7 bases, in that order; junction bases with no gene match: 4. In germline, CDR1 is MRHNA, CDR2 SNTAGT.

The CDR3 sequence is CASSIGGAPILEAFF. CDR3 sequence (DNA): TGTGCCAGTAGTATCGGAGGGGCCCCGATCCTTGAAGCTTTCTTT. The chain recombines TRBV19 with TRBJ1-1; tentatively, D is TRBD1 (5 bases). The CDR3 sequence is 15 residues long. Trimming removed 3 bases at V and 7 bases at J, with 18 bases between. In germline, CDR1 is LNHDA, CDR2 SQIVND (reference sequence).

The chain has TRBV12-5 and TRBJ2-2; TRBD2 aligns across 9 bases. The CDR3 loop spans 16 amino acids. Unmatched junction bases numbered 4, after V lost 5 bases and J lost 0 bases. The germline gives CDR1 LGHNT, CDR2 FRNRAP. CDR3 bases: TGTGCTAGTGGTAAAGGACTAGCGACGAACACCGGGGAGCTGTTTTTT. This codes for CASGKGLATNTGELFF.

The table lists this clone with a few counts. The chain has TRBV19 and TRBJ2-1, with 9 bases aligning to TRBD2. CDR1 LNHDA and CDR2 SQIVND come from the germline V gene (reference sequence). Unmatched junction bases numbered 9, after V lost 5 bases and J lost 1 base. The CDR3 is 17 amino acids. CDR3 bases: TGTGCCAGTAGTCCCTCCCGACTAGCGGAATCCTACAATGAGCAGTTCTTC. Its protein product is CASSPSRLAESYNEQFF.

This sequence joins TRBV18 and TRBJ2-1; possible D gene TRBD2, 5 bases. Germline assignment: CDR1 KGHSH and CDR2 LQKENI. V was clipped by 0 bases and J by 3 bases, with 9 bases between them. CDR3 length: 15 amino acids. The CDR3 sequence is CASSPPTAVYNEQFF. The CDR3 nucleotides are TGTGCCAGCTCACCACCAACAGCGGTCTACAATGAGCAGTTCTTC.

In DNA form, the CDR3 reads TGTGCCATTACAAGGGGGAACACTGAAGCTTTCTTT. Protein sequence: CAITRGNTEAFF. The chain employs TRBV7-9 and TRBJ1-1, with a possible D match to TRBD1 (5 bases). Germline CDR1 is SEHNR and CDR2 is FQNEAQ (reference sequence). There are 12 residues in the CDR3. V lost 10 bases and J lost 1, with 10 bases in between.

V usage is TRBV5-1 and J usage is TRBJ2-7; 12 nucleotides align to TRBD2. This CDR3 region has 15 residues. The V segment lost 5 bases and the J segment 2 bases; nucleotides outside the gene matches: 5. The V gene's germline CDR1 is SGHRS and CDR2 YFSETQ. The CDR3 bases are TGCGCCAGCAGACCGACTAGCGGGGGCCCCTACGAGCAGTACTTC. Translating it yields CASRPTSGGPYEQYF.

The rearrangement links TRBV10-3 to TRBJ2-2; D gene uncertain. V shed 4 bases and J shed 2 bases, with 14 bases lying between them. The V gene's germline CDR1 is ENHRY and CDR2 SYGVKD. The CDR3 has 16 amino acids. CDR3 DNA: TGTGCCATCAGTGTCGTAGTAGGGTCTAACACCGGGGAGCTGTTTTTT. As protein: CAISVVVGSNTGELFF.